A selection of T cell receptor beta chains follows, all from one sample in a study of cytomegalovirus exposure and HLA in healthy donors. The repertoire was sequenced with immunoSEQ multiplex PCR; TCRdb's copy has only in-frame clones and lacks some. The data hold about 170,000 clones, with approximately 71% observed a single time. Sequenced input: PBMCs. These receptors all stem from a girl aged 10-17 years in good health and CMV-seronegative. Each CDR3 is given with its conserved first and last residue. Each record gives: D gene, J gene, clone size, V gene, CDR3 protein, CDR3 DNA. D genes are given only for firm matches. Clone size is shown for a subset of rows, as once, few, many or a class of expanded clone.

TRBD2 TRBJ2-3 NA TRBV11-2 CASSLSSGGAFDTQYF TGTGCCAGCAGCTTAAGTAGCGGGGGGGCTTTCGATACGCAGTATTTT
NA TRBJ1-1 NA TRBV30 CAWQLRQDLLEAFF TGTGCCTGGCAGCTAAGACAGGACTTACTTGAAGCTTTCTTT
NA TRBJ2-5 once TRBV6-5 CASSYQGLVGETQYF TGTGCCAGCAGTTACCAGGGCCTAGTTGGGGAGACCCAGTACTTC
TRBD1 TRBJ1-2 NA TRBV2 CASKKDRDHGYTF TGTGCCAGCAAAAAGGACAGGGATCATGGCTACACCTTC
NA TRBJ2-7 NA TRBV19 CASSIQGLGYEQYF TGTGCCAGTAGTATACAGGGGCTGGGCTACGAGCAGTACTTC
TRBD2 TRBJ2-5 few TRBV6-6 CASSYGAGYDQETQYF TGTGCCAGCAGTTACGGAGCGGGGTATGACCAAGAGACCCAGTACTTC
TRBD2 TRBJ2-1 NA TRBV4-1 CASSRKGTSGGIGEQFF TGCGCCAGCAGCCGCAAAGGGACTAGCGGGGGTATAGGTGAGCAGTTCTTC
NA TRBJ1-1 NA TRBV5-1 CASSFRQGMNTEAFF TGCGCCAGCAGCTTCAGGCAGGGGATGAACACTGAAGCTTTCTTT
NA TRBJ1-1 NA TRBV6-4 CASSDLEGTEAFF TGTGCCAGCAGTGACTTGGAGGGCACTGAAGCTTTCTTT
TRBD2 TRBJ2-7 NA TRBV4-1 CASSQMGLAGRSSYEQYF TGCGCCAGCAGCCAAATGGGACTAGCGGGGAGAAGCTCCTACGAGCAGTACTTC
TRBD2 TRBJ2-7 NA TRBV6-5 CASSYSMGGRDEQYF TGTGCCAGCAGTTACTCGATGGGAGGGAGGGACGAGCAGTACTTC